These T cell receptor beta chains were read from a single sample in a study of shared clonotypes between healthy human individuals. Profiled with immunoSEQ multiplex PCR; TCRdb holds only in-frame clones, not every one. Of hundreds of thousands of clones listed, around three quarters are singletons. Sequencing was performed on PBMCs. The receptors here all came from a woman in her 40s in good health. Some clones in this sample may be carry-over from other donors' samples. Both conserved end residues are part of each CDR3. Clone size is stated in some rows and not others, as once, few, many or a class when expanded.

v_gene: TRBV6-5
abundance: -
j_gene: TRBJ2-2
CDR3aa: CASSYTGNTGELFF

v_gene: TRBV9
abundance: once
j_gene: TRBJ2-1
CDR3aa: CASSGRLAGVNEQFF

v_gene: TRBV5-1
abundance: -
j_gene: TRBJ1-3
CDR3aa: CASSLELLASGNTIYF

v_gene: TRBV9
abundance: -
j_gene: TRBJ2-1
CDR3aa: CASSVAPSGYNEQFF

v_gene: TRBV27
abundance: -
j_gene: TRBJ1-1
CDR3aa: CASSLGQHTEAFF

v_gene: TRBV9
abundance: -
j_gene: TRBJ2-3
CDR3aa: CASSVGVSGNTDTQYF

v_gene: TRBV5-8
abundance: -
j_gene: TRBJ2-7
CDR3aa: CASSYETGTSVSYEQYF

v_gene: TRBV4-2
abundance: -
j_gene: TRBJ2-1
CDR3aa: CASSLVTGGYNEQFF

v_gene: TRBV4-1
abundance: -
j_gene: TRBJ2-2
CDR3aa: CASSLNGAGELFF

v_gene: TRBV7-9
abundance: -
j_gene: TRBJ1-1
CDR3aa: CASSLVPGGTEAFF

v_gene: TRBV30
abundance: -
j_gene: TRBJ2-2
CDR3aa: CAWSRGTGELFF

v_gene: TRBV11-2
abundance: -
j_gene: TRBJ2-3
CDR3aa: CASSLTGGRGTDTQYF